The present entry profiles one T cell receptor (beta chain) with its context. The record originates from a study of blood T cell repertoires in COVID-19. On the study more broadly: Whether acute or convalescent, the COVID-19 samples came from the United States, Italy and Spain.

Assignment of participants to cohorts was predicated upon participant-reported clinical history. The study recruited exposed participants who had met a COVID-19 case within 2 weeks before entry. Germline V gene sequence: CDR1 KGHDR, CDR2 SFDVKD. V lost 4 bases and J lost 8, with 19 bases in between. The CDR3 covers 15 residues. Authors' data handling: Researchers report that nucleated cell counts were estimated from reference gene primer amplification. Produced via immunoSEQ multiplex PCR; TCRdb's table is partial and in-frame only. The V and J calls and the clone size are those of that table, but D and trimming were determined from the DNA. The repertoire holds approximately 260,000 clones, with around 83% as singletons.

The receptor comes from a woman aged 45-60 years who had been exposed to COVID-19. The sample was PBMCs or T cells enriched from blood (not recorded which). The chain uses TRBV24-1 and TRBJ1-2; TRBD1 is a possible D gene (5 bases). This CDR3 reads CATSEQGGAVRGYTF. DNA of the CDR3: TGTGCCACCAGTGAGCAGGGAGGCGCGGTCCGCGGCTACACCTTC.